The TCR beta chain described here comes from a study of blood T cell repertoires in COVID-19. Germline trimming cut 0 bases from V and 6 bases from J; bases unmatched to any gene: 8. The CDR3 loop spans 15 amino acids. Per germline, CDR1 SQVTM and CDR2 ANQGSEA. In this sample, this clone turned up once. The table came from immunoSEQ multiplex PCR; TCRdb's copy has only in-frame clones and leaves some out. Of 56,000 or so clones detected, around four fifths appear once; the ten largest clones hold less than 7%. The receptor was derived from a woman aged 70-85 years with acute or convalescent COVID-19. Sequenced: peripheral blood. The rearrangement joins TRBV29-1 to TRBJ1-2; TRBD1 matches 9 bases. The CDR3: CSVEDPDRGSHGYTF. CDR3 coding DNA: TGCAGCGTTGAAGATCCGGACAGGGGATCGCATGGCTACACCTTC.